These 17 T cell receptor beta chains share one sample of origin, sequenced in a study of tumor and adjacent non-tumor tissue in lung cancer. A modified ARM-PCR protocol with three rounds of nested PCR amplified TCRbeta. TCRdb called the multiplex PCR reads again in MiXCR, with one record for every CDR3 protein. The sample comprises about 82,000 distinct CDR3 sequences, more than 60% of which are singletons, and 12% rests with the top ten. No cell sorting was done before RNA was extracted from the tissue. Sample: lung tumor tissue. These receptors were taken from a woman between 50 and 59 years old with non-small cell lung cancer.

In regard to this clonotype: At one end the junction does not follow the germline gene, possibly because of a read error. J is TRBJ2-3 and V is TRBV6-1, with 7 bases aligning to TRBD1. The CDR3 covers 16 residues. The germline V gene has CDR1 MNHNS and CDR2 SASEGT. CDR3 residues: CSSSDGQAVQLHTQYF. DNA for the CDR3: TGTTCCAGCAGTGACGGACAGGCGGTACAGTTGCATACGCAGTATTTT.

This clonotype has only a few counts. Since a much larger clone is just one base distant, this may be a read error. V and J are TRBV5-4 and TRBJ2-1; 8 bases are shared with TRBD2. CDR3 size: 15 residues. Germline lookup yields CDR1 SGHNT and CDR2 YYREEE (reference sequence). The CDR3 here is CTSKPLAGTYNEQFF. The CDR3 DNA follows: TGTACCAGCAAGCCCCTAGCGGGCACCTACAATGAGCAGTTCTTC.

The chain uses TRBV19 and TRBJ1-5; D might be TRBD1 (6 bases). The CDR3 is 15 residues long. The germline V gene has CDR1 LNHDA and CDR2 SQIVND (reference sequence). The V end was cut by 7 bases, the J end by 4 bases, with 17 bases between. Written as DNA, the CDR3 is TGTGCCAGTATAGCGGGGGGGCGGTCGAATCAGCCCCAGCATTTT. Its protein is CASIAGGRSNQPQHF.

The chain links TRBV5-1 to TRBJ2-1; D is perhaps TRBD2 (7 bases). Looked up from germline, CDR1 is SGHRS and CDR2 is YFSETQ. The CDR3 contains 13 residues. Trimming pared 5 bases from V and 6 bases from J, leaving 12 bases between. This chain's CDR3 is CASSRGGGNEQFF. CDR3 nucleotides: TGCGCCAGCAGTAGGGGGGGGGGCAATGAGCAGTTCTTC.

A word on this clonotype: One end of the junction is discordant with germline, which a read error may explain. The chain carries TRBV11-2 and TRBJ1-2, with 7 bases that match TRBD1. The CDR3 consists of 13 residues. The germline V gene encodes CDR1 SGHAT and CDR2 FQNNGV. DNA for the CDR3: TGTGTCAGCAGCTTAGACAGGGTGGATGGCAACACCTTC. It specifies CVSSLDRVDGNTF.

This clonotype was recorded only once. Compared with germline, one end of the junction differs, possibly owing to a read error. The CDR3 protein is CTSSDQDIHTGELFF. The CDR3 DNA sequence: TGTACCAGCAGTGACCAGGACATCCACACCGGGGAGCTGTTTTTT. The V gene is TRBV6-1, the J gene TRBJ2-2; perhaps TRBD1 as D (5 bases). Germline lookup yields CDR1 MNHNS and CDR2 SASEGT. The CDR3 has 15 amino acids.

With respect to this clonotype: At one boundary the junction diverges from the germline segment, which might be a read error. CDR3 sequence reads: CTSSLGSSGTAHGYTF. The DNA of the CDR3 is TGTACCAGCAGCTTAGGCTCCTCTGGGACAGCCCATGGCTACACCTTC. The V call is TRBV11-2, the J call TRBJ1-2; 7 nucleotides agree with TRBD1. This CDR3 is built from 16 residues. CDR1 and CDR2 from the germline V gene are SGHAT and FQNNGV. The full variable domain, rest sourced from reference TRBV11-2 and TRBJ1-2, is EAGVAQSPRYKIIEKRQSVAFWCNPISGHATLYWYQQILGQGPKLLIQFQNNGVVDDSQLPKDRFSAERLKGVDSTLKIQPAKLEDSAVYLCTSSLGSSGTAHGYTFGSGTRLTVV.

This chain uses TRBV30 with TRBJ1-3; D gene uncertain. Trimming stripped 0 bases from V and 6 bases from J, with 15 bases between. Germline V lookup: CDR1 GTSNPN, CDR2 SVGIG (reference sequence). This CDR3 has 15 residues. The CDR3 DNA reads TGTGCCTGGAGTGTACCCAGTTTAGGTGAAAACACCATATATTTT. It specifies CAWSVPSLGENTIYF.

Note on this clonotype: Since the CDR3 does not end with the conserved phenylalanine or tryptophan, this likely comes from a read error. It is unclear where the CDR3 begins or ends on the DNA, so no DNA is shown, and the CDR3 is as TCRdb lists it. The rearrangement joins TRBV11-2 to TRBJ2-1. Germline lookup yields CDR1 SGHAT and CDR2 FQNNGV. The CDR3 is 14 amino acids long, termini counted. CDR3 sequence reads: CASSFGSADNEKFV.

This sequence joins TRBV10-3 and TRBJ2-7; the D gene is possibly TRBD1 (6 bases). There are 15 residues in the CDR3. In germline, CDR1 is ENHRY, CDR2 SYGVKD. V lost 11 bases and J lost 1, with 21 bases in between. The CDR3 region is CAANIGTFESYEQYF. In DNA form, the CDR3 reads TGTGCCGCGAATATCGGGACATTCGAATCCTACGAGCAGTACTTC.

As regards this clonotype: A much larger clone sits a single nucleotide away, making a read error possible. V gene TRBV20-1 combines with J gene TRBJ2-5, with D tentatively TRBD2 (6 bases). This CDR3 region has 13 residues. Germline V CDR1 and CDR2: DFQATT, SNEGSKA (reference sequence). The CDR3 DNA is TGCAGTACTAGGTGGGACTTCCAAGAGACCCAGTACTTC. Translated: CSTRWDFQETQYF.

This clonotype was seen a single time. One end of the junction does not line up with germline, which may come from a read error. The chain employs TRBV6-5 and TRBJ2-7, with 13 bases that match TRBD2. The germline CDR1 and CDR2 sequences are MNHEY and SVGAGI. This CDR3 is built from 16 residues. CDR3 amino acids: CASTRTSGSRGYEQYF. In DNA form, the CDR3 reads TGTGCAAGCACCCGGACTAGCGGGAGTAGGGGTTACGAGCAGTACTTC.

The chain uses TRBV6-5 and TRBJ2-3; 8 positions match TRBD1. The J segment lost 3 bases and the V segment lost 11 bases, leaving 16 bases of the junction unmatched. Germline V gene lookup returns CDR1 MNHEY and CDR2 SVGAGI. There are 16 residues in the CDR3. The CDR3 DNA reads TGTGCCGGCATTAAAACACTCGGACAGGGAACAGATACGCAGTATTTT. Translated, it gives CAGIKTLGQGTDTQYF.

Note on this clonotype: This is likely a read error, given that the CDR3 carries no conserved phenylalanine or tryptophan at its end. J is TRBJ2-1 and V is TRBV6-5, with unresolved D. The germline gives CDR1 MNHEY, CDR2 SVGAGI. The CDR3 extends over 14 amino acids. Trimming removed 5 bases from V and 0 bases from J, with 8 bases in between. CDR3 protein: CASSGRNSYNEQFL. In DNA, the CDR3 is TGTGCCAGCAGTGGTCGGAACTCCTACAATGAGCAGTTCCTC.

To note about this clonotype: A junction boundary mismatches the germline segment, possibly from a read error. CDR3 DNA: TGTGCCAGCGTCCCGTTTGACAGCGGCAACCAAGAGACACAGTACTTC. It is translated as CASVPFDSGNQETQYF. The chain joins TRBV6-1 to TRBJ2-5; the D call may be TRBD1 or TRBD2 (5 bases each). The CDR3 sequence is 16 residues long. Germline CDR1 is MNHNS and CDR2 is SASEGT.

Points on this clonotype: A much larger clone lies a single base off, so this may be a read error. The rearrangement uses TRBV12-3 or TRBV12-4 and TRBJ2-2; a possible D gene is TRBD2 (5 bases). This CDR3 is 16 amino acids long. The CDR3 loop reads CASSLGGRKVTGELLF. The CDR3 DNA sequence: TGTGCCAGCAGTCTAGGAGGCAGGAAGGTCACCGGGGAGCTGCTTTTT.

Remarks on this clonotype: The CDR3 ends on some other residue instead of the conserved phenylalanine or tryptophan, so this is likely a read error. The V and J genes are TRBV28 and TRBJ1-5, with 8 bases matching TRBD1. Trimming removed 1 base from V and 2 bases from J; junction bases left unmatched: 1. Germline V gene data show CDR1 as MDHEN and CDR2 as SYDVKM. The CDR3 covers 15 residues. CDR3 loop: CASSLLQGGNQPQHL. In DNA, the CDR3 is TGTGCCAGCAGTTTATTACAGGGGGGCAATCAGCCCCAGCATCTT.